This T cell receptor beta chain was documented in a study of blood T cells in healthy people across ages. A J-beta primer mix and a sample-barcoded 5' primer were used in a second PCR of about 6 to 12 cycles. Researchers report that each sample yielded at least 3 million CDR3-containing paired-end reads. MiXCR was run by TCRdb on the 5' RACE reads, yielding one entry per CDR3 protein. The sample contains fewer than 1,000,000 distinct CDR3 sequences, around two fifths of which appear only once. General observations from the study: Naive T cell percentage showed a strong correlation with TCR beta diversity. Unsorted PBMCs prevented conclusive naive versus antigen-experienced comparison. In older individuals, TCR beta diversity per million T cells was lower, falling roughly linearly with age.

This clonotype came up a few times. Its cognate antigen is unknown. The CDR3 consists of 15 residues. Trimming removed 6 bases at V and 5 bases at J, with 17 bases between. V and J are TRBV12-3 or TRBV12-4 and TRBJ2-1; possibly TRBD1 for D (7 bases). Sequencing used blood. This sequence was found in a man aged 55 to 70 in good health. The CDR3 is CASSIAARGNNEQFF. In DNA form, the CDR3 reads TGTGCCAGCAGCATAGCGGCCAGGGGGAACAATGAGCAGTTCTTC.